The rows below give T cell receptor beta chains drawn from one sample of a study of cytomegalovirus exposure and HLA in healthy donors. Measured with immunoSEQ multiplex PCR; TCRdb has only the in-frame clones, and not every one. The sample records about 120,000 clones, around 84% being singletons. Sequencing input: PBMCs. The receptors come from a woman in her 30s in good health and CMV-seropositive. Each CDR3 is given with its conserved first and last residue. The order of the fields is V gene, J gene, clone size, D gene, CDR3 protein, CDR3 DNA. A D gene is named only where the DNA matches it firmly. Rows may omit the clone size; those that give it use once, few, many or a size class.

>TRBV29-1|TRBJ1-1|.|.
CSVSPRFEAFF
TGCAGCGTTTCTCCCAGGTTTGAAGCTTTCTTT
>TRBV25-1|TRBJ1-2|.|.
CASSEAGIGYTF
TGTGCCAGCAGTGAAGCGGGGATTGGCTACACCTTC
>TRBV2|TRBJ1-4|.|.
CASSSGTSNEKLFF
TGTGCCAGCAGCTCCGGGACTAGTAATGAAAAACTGTTTTTT
>TRBV5-1|TRBJ2-2|.|TRBD1
CASSLKGTAANTGELFF
TGCGCCAGCAGCTTGAAAGGGACAGCCGCGAACACCGGGGAGCTGTTTTTT
>TRBV19|TRBJ1-5|.|TRBD1
CASRSTGAPHQPQHF
TGTGCCAGTAGGTCGACAGGGGCCCCTCACCAGCCCCAGCATTTT
>TRBV30|TRBJ1-1|.|.
CAWTLYLEGSEAFF
TGTGCCTGGACCCTGTACTTGGAGGGGTCTGAAGCTTTCTTT
>TRBV9|TRBJ2-5|.|TRBD2
CASSSDRLAGGQETQYF
TGTGCCAGCAGCTCAGATCGACTAGCGGGGGGACAAGAGACCCAGTACTTC
>TRBV5-6|TRBJ2-5|.|.
CASSLAHTTGYQETQYF
TGTGCCAGCAGCTTGGCGCACACAACCGGGTACCAAGAGACCCAGTACTTC
>TRBV5-6|TRBJ2-7|few|.
CASSYTGGDEQYF
TGTGCCAGCAGCTATACAGGCGGCGACGAGCAGTACTTC
>TRBV9|TRBJ1-3|.|.
CASSSDSSGNTIYF
TGTGCCAGCAGCTCGGACAGCTCTGGAAACACCATATATTTT
>TRBV11-1|TRBJ2-1|.|TRBD2
CASSLSGGNYNEQFF
TGTGCCAGCAGCCTCAGCGGGGGGAACTACAATGAGCAGTTCTTC
>TRBV9|TRBJ1-4|.|.
CASSVGGNDEKLFF
TGTGCCAGCAGCGTAGGGGGCAATGATGAAAAACTGTTTTTT
>TRBV7-9|TRBJ2-5|.|TRBD2
CASSLAGTSGTYF
TGTGCCAGCAGCTTAGCGGGGACTAGCGGGACGTACTTC
>TRBV5-5|TRBJ2-3|.|TRBD1
CASSQGGAGASDTQYF
TGTGCCAGCAGCCAAGGGGGCGCAGGAGCGTCGGATACGCAGTATTTT
>TRBV7-9|TRBJ2-1|.|TRBD1
CASSPRQGMQFF
TGTGCCAGCAGCCCCAGACAGGGGATGCAGTTCTTC
>TRBV29-1|TRBJ2-7|few|TRBD2
CSVWGTSPLYEQYF
TGCAGCGTTTGGGGGACTAGCCCCCTCTACGAGCAGTACTTC
>TRBV19|TRBJ1-5|.|.
CASTVWEGQPQHF
TGTGCCAGTACCGTGTGGGAGGGGCAGCCCCAGCATTTT
>TRBV5-1|TRBJ2-1|.|.
CASSLDLGSHNEQFF
TGCGCCAGCAGCTTGGATCTAGGTTCCCACAATGAGCAGTTCTTC
>TRBV19|TRBJ1-5|.|TRBD1
CASRDRGRSNQPQHF
TGTGCCAGTCGGGACAGGGGTAGAAGCAATCAGCCCCAGCATTTT
>TRBV7-4|TRBJ1-1|.|.
CASSLRSSGGGTEAFF
TGTGCCAGCAGCTTAAGATCTTCGGGGGGGGGCACTGAAGCTTTCTTT
>TRBV5-1|TRBJ1-2|.|.
CASSPEPQGHYGYTF
TGCGCCAGCAGCCCCGAACCCCAGGGGCACTATGGCTACACCTTC
>TRBV7-2|TRBJ1-6|many|TRBD1
CASSPRRTGEENSPLHF
TGTGCCAGCAGCCCCAGGCGGACAGGGGAGGAGAATTCACCCCTCCACTTT
>TRBV30|TRBJ2-1|.|TRBD2
CAWRGAGGASYNEQFF
TGTGCCTGGAGAGGGGCGGGGGGGGCCTCCTACAATGAGCAGTTCTTC
>TRBV14|TRBJ2-1|.|.
CASSQATGREQFF
TGTGCCAGCAGCCAAGCTACGGGTCGAGAGCAGTTCTTC
>TRBV5-1|TRBJ2-3|.|TRBD1
CASSDGQAWTDTQYF
TGCGCCAGCAGCGACGGACAGGCCTGGACAGATACGCAGTATTTT
>TRBV7-9|TRBJ2-5|.|.
CASSYQGGETQYF
TGTGCCAGCAGCTACCAGGGAGGAGAGACCCAGTACTTC
>TRBV7-2|TRBJ2-3|once|TRBD2
CASTPRGLAGATYTQYF
TGTGCCAGCACCCCCCGGGGGCTAGCGGGGGCCACGTATACGCAGTATTTT
>TRBV2|TRBJ1-4|.|TRBD1
CASSVRTGGLFF
TGTGCCAGCAGTGTTAGGACAGGAGGACTGTTTTTT
>TRBV4-2|TRBJ1-6|.|.
CASKIEGYNSPLHF
TGTGCCAGCAAAATCGAGGGTTATAATTCACCCCTCCACTTT
>TRBV7-3|TRBJ2-2|.|TRBD1
CASSSQQGARTGELFF
TGTGCCAGCAGCTCCCAACAGGGGGCGCGCACCGGGGAGCTGTTTTTT
>TRBV5-4|TRBJ2-1|.|.
CASSLGGTAYNEQFF
TGTGCCAGCAGCTTAGGGGGTACGGCTTACAATGAGCAGTTCTTC
>TRBV7-3|TRBJ1-2|few|TRBD1
CASSSGQGYGYTF
TGTGCCAGCAGCTCGGGACAGGGCTATGGCTACACCTTC
>TRBV7-9|TRBJ2-3|.|.
CASSLLAPPGVQYF
TGTGCCAGCAGCTTACTGGCTCCCCCAGGTGTGCAGTATTTT
>TRBV19|TRBJ1-5|.|.
CATRDLSNQPQHF
TGTGCCACTCGGGACTTGAGCAATCAGCCCCAGCATTTT
>TRBV7-3|TRBJ2-2|.|TRBD2
CASSTSGDTGELFF
TGTGCCAGCTCGACTAGCGGGGACACCGGGGAGCTGTTTTTT
>TRBV5-1|TRBJ2-5|.|.
CASSFGPSSQETQYF
TGCGCCAGCAGCTTCGGTCCTAGCAGCCAAGAGACCCAGTACTTC
>TRBV6-6|TRBJ2-3|.|TRBD2
CASSGGGWDTQYF
TGTGCCAGCAGCGGGGGGGGGTGGGATACGCAGTATTTT
>TRBV4-2|TRBJ2-1|.|TRBD2
CASSLKARGENEQFF
TGTGCCAGCAGCCTAAAGGCGCGGGGGGAAAATGAGCAGTTCTTC
>TRBV4-3|TRBJ1-2|.|.
CASSQEVMDSRYHNYGYTF
TGCGCCAGCAGCCAAGAAGTTATGGACAGCCGATACCATAACTATGGCTACACCTTC
>TRBV5-5|TRBJ2-5|.|TRBD2
CASSSALAGDSETQYF
TGTGCCAGCAGCTCAGCGTTAGCGGGGGATTCGGAGACCCAGTACTTC
>TRBV6-1|TRBJ2-2|.|.
CASSEGGLGTGELFF
TGTGCCAGCAGTGAAGGGGGACTCGGCACCGGGGAGCTGTTTTTT
>TRBV2|TRBJ1-4|once|.
CASSVQGGGKLFF
TGTGCCAGCAGTGTACAGGGTGGTGGAAAACTGTTTTTT
>TRBV5-1|TRBJ2-7|.|TRBD2
CASSLASGSYEQYF
TGCGCCAGCAGCTTGGCTAGCGGTTCCTACGAGCAGTACTTC
>TRBV9|TRBJ1-1|.|TRBD1
CASSALTGPPAAFF
TGTGCCAGCAGCGCACTGACAGGGCCCCCCGCAGCTTTCTTT
>TRBV5-1|TRBJ1-1|.|.
CASSYQEGTEAFF
TGTGCCAGCAGCTACCAGGAGGGGACTGAAGCTTTCTTT
>TRBV27|TRBJ1-1|.|.
CASSPQGAEAFF
TGTGCCAGCAGTCCACAGGGCGCTGAAGCTTTCTTT
>TRBV9|TRBJ2-7|once|TRBD1
CASSVVGQGPHEQYF
TGTGCCAGCAGCGTAGTTGGACAGGGGCCCCACGAGCAGTACTTC
>TRBV6-5|TRBJ1-1|many|.
CASIGSTEAFF
TGTGCCAGCATCGGGTCAACTGAAGCTTTCTTT
>TRBV15|TRBJ2-3|.|TRBD2
CATSRDSGGDTQYF
TGTGCCACCAGCAGAGATAGCGGGGGAGATACGCAGTATTTT
>TRBV7-9|TRBJ2-4|.|.
CSSSLWVSEDIQYF
TGTTCCAGCAGCTTATGGGTCAGTGAGGACATTCAGTACTTC
>TRBV5-4|TRBJ2-7|few|TRBD2
CASSWGTSGGYEQYF
TGTGCCAGCAGCTGGGGGACTAGCGGGGGGTACGAGCAGTACTTC
>TRBV6-1|TRBJ1-2|few|.
CASSHQAGWSYGYTF
TGTGCCAGCAGCCACCAGGCAGGGTGGTCTTATGGCTACACCTTC
>TRBV6-5|TRBJ2-7|.|.
CASREWGSSEQYF
TGTGCCAGCAGGGAGTGGGGCTCGTCCGAGCAGTACTTC